These 30 T cell receptor beta chains originate from one sample sequenced in a study of early T cells in non-severe SARS-CoV-2 infection. TCRdb reprocessed the 5' RACE reads with MiXCR, giving one entry per CDR3 protein. The data show approximately 97,000 distinct CDR3 sequences, approximately 14% seen once. The sequenced sample consisted of whole blood. Source of these receptors: an adult who was a healthcare worker with PCR-confirmed SARS-CoV-2 infection or an uninfected control (not recorded which).

This sequence joins TRBV5-5 and TRBJ1-4; D uncertain. CDR1 and CDR2 from the germline V gene are SGHKS and YYEKEE (reference sequence). The V gene lost 2 bases and the J gene lost 8 bases, with 10 bases spanning the gap. CDR3 length: 13 amino acids. The CDR3 DNA sequence: TGTGCCAGCAGCTTAGGGTTCCGGGAAAAACTGTTTTTT. Translating it yields CASSLGFREKLFF.

This clonotype has a handful of counts. The chain carries TRBV10-2 and TRBJ2-1; 12 nucleotides match TRBD2. This CDR3 has 17 amino acids. Germline CDR1 and CDR2: WSHSY and SAAADI. V was clipped by 3 bases and J by 5 bases; unmatched bases: 8. The CDR3 loop reads CASSDPSGRARHNEQFF. CDR3 DNA: TGCGCCAGCAGTGATCCTAGCGGGAGGGCCCGACACAATGAGCAGTTCTTC.

A few counts support this clonotype. The chain links TRBV20-1 to TRBJ1-2; no clear D gene. The CDR3 covers 13 residues. CDR1 is DFQATT, CDR2 SNEGSKA, per germline (reference sequence). The germline V and J ends were trimmed by 3 bases and 0 bases, with 8 bases remaining between them. DNA of the CDR3: TGCAGTGCTAGGACACCTCCTAACTATGGCTACACCTTC. Translation: CSARTPPNYGYTF.

This clonotype was counted at least ten times. This rearrangement joins TRBV28 to TRBJ1-5; TRBD1 aligns across 7 bases. The CDR3 runs to 14 residues. J was trimmed by 4 bases and V by 5 bases; bases with no gene match: 5. The germline gives CDR1 MDHEN, CDR2 SYDVKM. In nucleotides, the CDR3 is TGTGCCAGCAGTGTCTCACAGGGGAATCAGCCCCAGCATTTT. Translation gives CASSVSQGNQPQHF.

Only a few counts were recorded for this clonotype. The CDR3 bases are TGTGCCTGGAGTGTGCAGCAGAACACTGAAGCTTTCTTT. Amino acid sequence: CAWSVQQNTEAFF. The rearrangement uses TRBV30 and TRBJ1-1; no firm D call. The V end was cut by 0 bases, the J end by 1 base, with 6 bases between. This CDR3 is built from 13 residues. Germline CDR1 reads GTSNPN; CDR2 reads SVGIG (reference sequence).

The chain uses TRBV28 and TRBJ2-7, with 8 bases fitting TRBD1. This CDR3 has 15 amino acids. V lost 7 bases to trimming and J lost 0 bases; unmatched junction nucleotides: 8. Germline V gene lookup returns CDR1 MDHEN and CDR2 SYDVKM. DNA for the CDR3: TGTGCCAGCATCGCGGGACAGGTGACCTCCTACGAGCAGTACTTC. Translating it yields CASIAGQVTSYEQYF.

This chain connects TRBV7-9 to TRBJ2-3; D is possibly TRBD2 (6 bases). Germline CDR1 reads SEHNR; CDR2 reads FQNEAQ (reference sequence). Trimming took off 0 bases at V and 0 bases at J, with 7 bases between the two ends. The CDR3 loop spans 15 amino acids. The CDR3, as DNA: TGTGCCAGCAGCTTAGCGGGACTCAGCACAGATACGCAGTATTTT. Encoded protein: CASSLAGLSTDTQYF.

This clonotype occurred a few times. J is TRBJ1-1 and V is TRBV6-5, with a possible D match to TRBD1 (5 bases). The CDR3 covers 12 residues. The germline gives CDR1 MNHEY, CDR2 SVGAGI. Trimming stripped 4 bases from V and 6 bases from J, with 9 bases between. The CDR3 spells CASSSGPPEAFF. The CDR3, as DNA: TGTGCCAGCAGTTCGGGACCGCCTGAAGCTTTCTTT.

This clonotype came up many times. This chain connects TRBV20-1 to TRBJ2-7; 8 bases are shared with TRBD1. After removal of 6 bases from V and 2 bases from J, the junction contained 6 bases not matched to a gene. The CDR3 sequence is 13 residues long. From germline, CDR1 is DFQATT and CDR2 SNEGSKA (reference sequence). The DNA of the CDR3 is TGCAGTGCCGACGGACAGGGCCCCTACGAGCAGTACTTC. This sequence encodes CSADGQGPYEQYF.

This chain's CDR3 is CASNQQGRSTDTQYF. For the CDR3, the DNA is TGTGCCAGCAACCAACAGGGTAGGAGCACAGATACGCAGTATTTT. The rearrangement links TRBV12-3 or TRBV12-4 to TRBJ2-3; D might be TRBD1 (6 bases). V dropped 7 bases and J dropped 0 bases, with 14 bases sitting between them. The CDR3 extends over 15 amino acids.

This clonotype was found a few times. V and J are TRBV19 and TRBJ2-5, with 7 bases fitting TRBD1. The V gene's germline CDR1 is LNHDA and CDR2 SQIVND (reference sequence). Trimming took 1 base from V and 5 from J; bases not matched to a gene: 4. This CDR3 has 14 residues. CDR3 amino acids: CASSIVHRGETQYF. The CDR3 DNA reads TGTGCCAGTAGTATAGTCCACAGGGGCGAGACCCAGTACTTC.

The chain uses TRBV15 and TRBJ2-3; perhaps TRBD2 as D (6 bases). V lost 4 bases and J lost 2, with 10 bases in between. This CDR3 is built from 14 residues. Germline-derived CDR1 and CDR2 are LNHNV and YYDKDF (reference sequence). As DNA, the CDR3 is TGTGCCACCAGCACCGGACTAACCACAGATACGCAGTATTTT. Amino acids: CATSTGLTTDTQYF.

As concerns this clonotype: A much bigger clone sits one base away, suggesting this may be a read error. J is TRBJ2-1 and V is TRBV29-1; D is unclear. The CDR3 runs to 11 residues. Germline loops: CDR1 SQVTM, CDR2 ANQGSEA. The ends were cut back, 7 bases at V and 4 bases at J, with 8 bases in the middle. CDR3 amino acids: CSAVAYNEQFF. DNA for the CDR3: TGCAGCGCTGTAGCATACAATGAGCAGTTCTTC.

V gene TRBV5-1 combines with J gene TRBJ2-3; TRBD1 is a possible D gene (6 bases). Germline-derived CDR1 and CDR2 are SGHRS and YFSETQ. The CDR3 sequence is 15 residues long. The germline V and J ends were trimmed by 6 bases and 5 bases, with 19 bases remaining between them. CDR3 DNA: TGCGCCAGCAACCCGACAGGTACCTCCGAAGATACGCAGTATTTT. Its translation is CASNPTGTSEDTQYF.

This chain joins TRBV7-2 and TRBJ2-7, with 8 bases that match TRBD2. V was clipped by 5 bases and J by 1 base; unmatched bases: 4. The CDR3 is 14 residues long. CDR1 is SGHTA and CDR2 is FQGNSA in the germline V gene. CDR3 bases: TGTGCCAGCAGCGGTAGCGGGACTTCCTACGAGCAGTACTTC. Its translation: CASSGSGTSYEQYF.

In this sample, this clonotype turned up a few times. The chain joins TRBV7-2 to TRBJ2-5, with TRBD2 matching 9 bases. The junction had 2 bases not matched to a gene; V was cut back by 3 bases and J by 0 bases. Germline loops: CDR1 SGHTA, CDR2 FQGNSA. This CDR3 contains 15 residues. The CDR3 spells CASSFAGGYQETQYF. In DNA, the CDR3 is TGTGCCAGCAGCTTTGCGGGAGGGTACCAAGAGACCCAGTACTTC. The full variable domain, rest sourced from reference TRBV7-2 and TRBJ2-5, is GAGVSQSPSNKVTEKGKDVELRCDPISGHTALYWYRQSLGQGLEFLIYFQGNSAPDKSGLPSDRFSAERTGGSVSTLTIQRTQQEDSAVYLCASSFAGGYQETQYFGPGTRLLVL.

The chain combines TRBV29-1 with TRBJ2-7; TRBD2 matches at 7 bases. Germline CDR1 SQVTM, CDR2 ANQGSEA. V was pared by 3 bases and J by 4 bases, with 9 bases of the junction left unmatched. CDR3 length: 14 amino acids. The CDR3 DNA reads TGCAGCGTTGAGGGCGGGAGTGGAAATTACGAGCAGTACTTC. Translation gives CSVEGGSGNYEQYF.

The gene calls are TRBV29-1 and TRBJ2-2, with D perhaps TRBD1 (6 bases). The V end lost 4 bases, the J end lost 4 bases, and 10 bases lay between the germline ends. Germline CDR1 reads SQVTM; CDR2 reads ANQGSEA. The CDR3 is 13 residues long. The CDR3 here is CSVVGRGTGELFF. The DNA for the CDR3 is TGCAGCGTTGTAGGCAGGGGCACCGGGGAGCTGTTTTTT.

The chain carries TRBV9 and TRBJ2-3; D gene uncertain. The V and J ends lost 4 bases and 2 bases respectively, with 8 bases between them. This CDR3 comprises 13 residues. Per the germline V gene, CDR1 is SGDLS and CDR2 is YYNGEE. Here the CDR3 reads CASSRLTTDTQYF. CDR3 DNA: TGTGCCAGCAGCCGCCTTACCACAGATACGCAGTATTTT.

This clonotype occurred a few times. V usage is TRBV12-3 or TRBV12-4 and J usage is TRBJ1-1; D uncertain. V was cut by 3 bases and J by 6 bases, with 11 bases left in between. The CDR3 runs 13 residues. The CDR3 loop reads CASSFGLNAEAFF. For the CDR3, the DNA is TGTGCCAGCAGTTTCGGTCTCAACGCTGAAGCTTTCTTT.

The chain links TRBV10-3 to TRBJ2-1; TRBD2 might be the D (5 bases). Per the germline V gene, CDR1 is ENHRY and CDR2 is SYGVKD. This CDR3 is 11 amino acids long. V lost 2 bases and J lost 10, with 6 bases in between. The DNA of the CDR3 is TGTGCCATCAGTGAGGGGGAGGAGCAGTTCTTC. Protein product: CAISEGEEQFF.

This clonotype has only a few counts. The chain has TRBV20-1 and TRBJ2-3; D remains unclear. V was shortened by 6 bases and J by 1 base, with 8 bases between the two germline ends. The germline V gene encodes CDR1 DFQATT and CDR2 SNEGSKA (reference sequence). The CDR3 contains 12 residues. The CDR3 loop is CSAKRGTDTQYF. The CDR3, as DNA: TGCAGTGCGAAGCGTGGCACAGATACGCAGTATTTT.

Concerning this clonotype: This may be a read error, as it is one base from a much larger clone. The chain couples TRBV20-1 to TRBJ1-1; D ambiguous. V shed 7 bases and J shed 4 bases, with 13 bases lying between them. CDR1 and CDR2 (germline): DFQATT, SNEGSKA (reference sequence). There are 12 residues in the CDR3. CDR3 bases: TGCAGTGTTCGGGAGGCGGTCACTGAAGCTTTCTTT. This encodes CSVREAVTEAFF.

The chain uses TRBV6-6 and TRBJ2-1; possible D gene TRBD2, 6 bases. V was trimmed by 6 bases and J by 11 bases, leaving 8 bases between them. The CDR3 has 10 amino acids. CDR1 and CDR2 from the germline V gene are MNHNY and SVGAGI (reference sequence). CDR3 protein: CASRGTQQFF. In nucleotides, the CDR3 is TGTGCCAGCAGGGGGACTCAGCAGTTCTTC.

This clonotype was recorded a few times. The chain couples TRBV18 to TRBJ1-1; D uncertain. The CDR3 totals 12 residues. V was shortened by 4 bases and J by 4 bases, with 7 bases between the two germline ends. Looked up from germline, CDR1 is KGHSH and CDR2 is LQKENI. The CDR3 coding sequence is TGTGCCAGCTCACTCGGGGTCACTGAAGCTTTCTTT. It yields the protein CASSLGVTEAFF. Supplemented by reference TRBV18 and TRBJ1-1, the full variable domain reads NAGVMQNPRHLVRRRGQEARLRCSPMKGHSHVYWYRQLPEEGLKFMVYLQKENIIDESGMPKERFSAEFPKEGPSILRIQQVVRGDSAAYFCASSLGVTEAFFGQGTRLTVV.

This clonotype was counted ten times or more. The chain has TRBV15 and TRBJ2-4; maybe TRBD1 (6 bases). CDR1 and CDR2 from the germline V gene are LNHNV and YYDKDF (reference sequence). Trimming left V 1 base short and J 9 bases short, with 13 bases between. This CDR3 is built from 14 residues. DNA of the CDR3: TGTGCCACCAGCAGAGGCGGGCAGGGGCGCATTCAGTACTTC. It yields the protein CATSRGGQGRIQYF.

In its sample, this clonotype was seen a few times. The CDR3 DNA reads as TGTGCCATAGGGACAGGCGGTAATTCACCCCTCCACTTT. It specifies CAIGTGGNSPLHF. This chain links TRBV6-5 with TRBJ1-6; 8 nucleotides match TRBD1. The length of the CDR3 is 13 residues. The germline V gene encodes CDR1 MNHEY and CDR2 SVGAGI. Trimming at V came to 10 bases and at J to 6 bases, leaving 5 bases not matched to a gene.

As to this clonotype: This clone may be a read error of a much larger clone one base away. The chain has TRBV10-2 and TRBJ2-3; 14 bases align to TRBD2. CDR1 and CDR2 from the germline V gene are WSHSY and SAAADI. With V trimmed by 5 bases and J by 1 base, 8 bases remained unmatched. This CDR3 is 18 amino acids long. The CDR3 spells CASSTRLAGGLRTDTQYF. The CDR3, as DNA: TGCGCCAGCAGTACCCGACTAGCGGGAGGGCTTCGCACAGATACGCAGTATTTT.

The table lists this clonotype with many counts. The chain joins TRBV6-6 to TRBJ1-5; tentatively, D is TRBD1 (6 bases). Germline loops: CDR1 MNHNY, CDR2 SVGAGI (reference sequence). This CDR3 is 14 amino acids long. Trimming pared 8 bases from V and 4 bases from J, leaving 15 bases between. CDR3 loop: CASCLGQPNQPQHF. In DNA form, the CDR3 reads TGTGCCAGCTGCTTAGGACAGCCTAATCAGCCCCAGCATTTT.

This clonotype was observed many times. J is TRBJ2-1 and V is TRBV5-1, with TRBD2 matching over 9 bases. Trimming removed 0 bases from V and 8 bases from J; junction bases left unmatched: 9. The CDR3 has 16 amino acids. In germline, CDR1 is SGHRS, CDR2 YFSETQ. This CDR3 is CASSLGPAGGSDEQFF. The CDR3, as DNA: TGCGCCAGCAGCTTGGGACCAGCGGGAGGTTCAGATGAGCAGTTCTTC.